This T cell receptor (beta chain) emerged from a study of T cell repertoires in cytomegalovirus infection. The overall study: The public TCR beta signatures pointed to both CMV infection and matching HLA type. Study-level findings and limits: Pooled public TCR beta family frequency picked out CMV carriers with the relevant HLA. Predominance within the ex vivo response was attributable to HLA-C-restricted CMV-specific TCR beta clonotypes.

The germline V gene encodes CDR1 DFQATT and CDR2 SNEGSKA (reference sequence). The V gene lost 0 bases and the J gene lost 7 bases, with 10 bases spanning the gap. The CDR3 has 13 amino acids. TCRdb recomputed calls from the reads with MiXCR, one row per CDR3 protein. The data show approximately 750,000 distinct CDR3 sequences, less than 40% seen once. For this clonotype: Its antigen is not identified.

This sequence joins TRBV20-1 and TRBJ2-1; D call uncertain. This TCR derives from a human donor in good health (CMV status not recorded). Some clones in this sample may be carry-over from other donors' samples. The sequenced sample consisted of PBMCs. The CDR3 loop reads CSARDGQLNEQFF. For the CDR3, the DNA is TGCAGTGCTAGAGATGGCCAGTTGAATGAGCAGTTCTTC.